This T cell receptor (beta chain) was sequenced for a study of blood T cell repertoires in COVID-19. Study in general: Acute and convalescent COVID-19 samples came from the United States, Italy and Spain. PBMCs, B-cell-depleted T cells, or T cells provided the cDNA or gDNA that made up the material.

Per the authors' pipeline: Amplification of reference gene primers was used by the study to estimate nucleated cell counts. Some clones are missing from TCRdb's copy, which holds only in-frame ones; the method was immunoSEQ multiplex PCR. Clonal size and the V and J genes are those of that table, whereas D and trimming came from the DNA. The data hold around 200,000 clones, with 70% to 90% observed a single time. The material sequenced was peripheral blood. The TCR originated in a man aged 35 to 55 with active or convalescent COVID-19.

CDR3 coding DNA: TGTGCCTGGATCCGTAAAGGGGGAACCCAAGCTTTCTTT. This encodes CAWIRKGGTQAFF. V gene TRBV30 combines with J gene TRBJ1-1; D might be TRBD1 (6 bases). The germline gives CDR1 GTSNPN, CDR2 SVGIG (reference sequence). Trimming removed 4 bases from V and 9 bases from J, with 18 bases in between. This CDR3 spans 13 amino acids.